This T cell receptor beta chain was identified during a study of cytotoxic CD8 clonotypes in ibrutinib-treated CLL. Sequenced by immunoSEQ multiplex PCR; TCRdb stores in-frame clones only, minus some. The sample lists around 250,000 clones; 60% to 75% were seen once. The clonotype comes from a human donor with chronic lymphocytic leukemia. This sample comprised PBMCs, obtained after 24 months of ibrutinib treatment.

CDR3 in DNA: TGTGCCAGCAGCCCGAGAGACACTAGCAATCAGCCCCAGCATTTT. Its protein is CASSPRDTSNQPQHF. The J gene is TRBJ1-5, the V gene TRBV7-9; no firm D call. This CDR3 is 15 amino acids long. V dropped 5 bases and J dropped 0 bases, with 11 bases sitting between them. Germline values: CDR1 SEHNR, CDR2 FQNEAQ (reference sequence).